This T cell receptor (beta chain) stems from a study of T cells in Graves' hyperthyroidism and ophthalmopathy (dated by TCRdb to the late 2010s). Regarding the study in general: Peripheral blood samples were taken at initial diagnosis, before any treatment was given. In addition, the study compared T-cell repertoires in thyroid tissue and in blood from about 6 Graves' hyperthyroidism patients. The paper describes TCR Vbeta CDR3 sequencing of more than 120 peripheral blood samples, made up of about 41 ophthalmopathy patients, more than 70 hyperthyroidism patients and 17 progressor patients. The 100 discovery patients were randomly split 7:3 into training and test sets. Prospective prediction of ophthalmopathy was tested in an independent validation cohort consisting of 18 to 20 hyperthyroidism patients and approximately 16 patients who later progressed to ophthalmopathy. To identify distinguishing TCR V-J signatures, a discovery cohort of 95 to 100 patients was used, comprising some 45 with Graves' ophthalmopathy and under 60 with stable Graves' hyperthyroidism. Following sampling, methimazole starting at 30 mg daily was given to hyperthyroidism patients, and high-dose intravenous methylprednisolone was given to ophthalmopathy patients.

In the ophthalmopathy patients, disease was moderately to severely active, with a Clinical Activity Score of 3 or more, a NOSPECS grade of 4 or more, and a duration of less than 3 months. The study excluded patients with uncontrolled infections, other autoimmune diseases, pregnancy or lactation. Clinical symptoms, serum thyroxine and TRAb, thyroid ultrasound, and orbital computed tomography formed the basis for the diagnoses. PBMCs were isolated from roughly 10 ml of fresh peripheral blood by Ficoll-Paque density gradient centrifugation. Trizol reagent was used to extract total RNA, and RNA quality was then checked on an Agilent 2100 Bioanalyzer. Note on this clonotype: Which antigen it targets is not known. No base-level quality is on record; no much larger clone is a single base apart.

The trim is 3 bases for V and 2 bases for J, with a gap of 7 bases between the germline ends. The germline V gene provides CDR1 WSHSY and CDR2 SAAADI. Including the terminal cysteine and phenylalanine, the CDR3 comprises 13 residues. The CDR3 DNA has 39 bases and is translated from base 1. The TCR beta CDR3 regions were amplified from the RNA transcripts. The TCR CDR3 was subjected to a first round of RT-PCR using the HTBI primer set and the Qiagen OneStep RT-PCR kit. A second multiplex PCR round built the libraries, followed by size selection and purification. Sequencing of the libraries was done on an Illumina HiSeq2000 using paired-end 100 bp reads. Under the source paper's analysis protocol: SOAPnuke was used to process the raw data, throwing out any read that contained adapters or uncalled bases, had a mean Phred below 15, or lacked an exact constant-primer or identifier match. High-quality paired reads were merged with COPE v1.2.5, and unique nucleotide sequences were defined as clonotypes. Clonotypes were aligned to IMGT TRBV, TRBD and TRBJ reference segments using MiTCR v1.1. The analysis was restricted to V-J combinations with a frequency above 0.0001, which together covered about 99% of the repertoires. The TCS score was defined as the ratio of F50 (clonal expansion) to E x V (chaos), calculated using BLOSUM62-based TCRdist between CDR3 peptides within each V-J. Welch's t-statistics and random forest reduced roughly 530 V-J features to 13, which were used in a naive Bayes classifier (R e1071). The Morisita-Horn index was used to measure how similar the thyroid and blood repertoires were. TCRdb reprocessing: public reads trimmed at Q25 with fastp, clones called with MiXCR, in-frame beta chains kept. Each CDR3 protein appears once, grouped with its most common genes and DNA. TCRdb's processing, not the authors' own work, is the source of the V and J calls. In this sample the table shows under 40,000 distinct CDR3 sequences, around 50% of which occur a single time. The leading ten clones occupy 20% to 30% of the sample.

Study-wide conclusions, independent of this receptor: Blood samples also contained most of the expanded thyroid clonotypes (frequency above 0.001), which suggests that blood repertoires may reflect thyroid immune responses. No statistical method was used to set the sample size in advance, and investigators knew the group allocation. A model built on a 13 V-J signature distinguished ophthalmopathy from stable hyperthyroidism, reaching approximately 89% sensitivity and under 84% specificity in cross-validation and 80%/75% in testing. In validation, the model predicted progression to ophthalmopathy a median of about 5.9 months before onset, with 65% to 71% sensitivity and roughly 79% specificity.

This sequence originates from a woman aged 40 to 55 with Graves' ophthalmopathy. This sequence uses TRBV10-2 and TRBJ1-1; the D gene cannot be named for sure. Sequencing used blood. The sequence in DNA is TGCGCCAGCAGTGATAGTGGTAACACTGAAGCTTTCTTT. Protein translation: CASSDSGNTEAFF.